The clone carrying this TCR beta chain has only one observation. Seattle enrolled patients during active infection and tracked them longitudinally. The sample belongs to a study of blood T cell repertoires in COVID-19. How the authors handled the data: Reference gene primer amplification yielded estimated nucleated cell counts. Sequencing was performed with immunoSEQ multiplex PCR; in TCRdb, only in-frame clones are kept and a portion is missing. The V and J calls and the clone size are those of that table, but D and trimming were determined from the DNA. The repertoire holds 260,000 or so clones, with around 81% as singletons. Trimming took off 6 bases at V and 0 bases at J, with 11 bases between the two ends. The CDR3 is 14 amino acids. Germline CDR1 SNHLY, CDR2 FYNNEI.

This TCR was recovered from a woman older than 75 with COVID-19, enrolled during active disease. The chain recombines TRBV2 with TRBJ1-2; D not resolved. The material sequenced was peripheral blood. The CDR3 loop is CASSPTPTNYGYTF. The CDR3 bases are TGTGCCAGCAGCCCGACACCGACTAACTATGGCTACACCTTC.